This T cell receptor beta chain was observed in a study of blood T cells in healthy people across ages. Study-level background: Capturing about one barcoded beta molecule per two T cells was achieved by template switching.

Germline V gene lookup returns CDR1 SGHRS and CDR2 YFSETQ. Losses at the gene ends were 3 bases for V and 3 bases for J; bases not matched to a gene: 8. CDR3 length: 18 residues. Study outcomes and limitations: Roughly linearly, TCR beta diversity per million T cells fell as age increased.

Researchers collected 9.5 to 10 milliliters of peripheral blood from every single donor. Per-sample yields of isolated PBMCs were at least 6 million. On this clonotype itself: Its cognate antigen is unknown.

A J-beta primer mix and a sample-barcoded 5' primer were used in a second PCR of about 6 to 12 cycles. TCRdb fed the 5' RACE reads into MiXCR, producing one record per CDR3 protein. This table holds approximately 900,000 distinct CDR3 sequences, 48% found once. Sequencing used blood. The chain combines TRBV5-1 with TRBJ2-3; TRBD2 agrees at 15 bases. The sequence came from a man aged 25 to 40 in good health. The CDR3 sequence is CASSSWTSGGAATDTQYF. In nucleotides, the CDR3 is TGCGCCAGCAGCTCCTGGACTAGCGGGGGGGCGGCAACAGATACGCAGTATTTT.